This section outlines one TCR beta chain sequence together with its context. Its antigen is unidentified. The entry originates in a study of post-analysis software for immune sequencing data. Study background: Several disease courses (relapsing-remitting, secondary progressive and progressive-relapsing) of multiple sclerosis were included. Regarding the study as a whole: People with multiple sclerosis had a significantly lower normalized Chao1 diversity than controls did. Clustering by F measure revealed strong co-clustering among samples prepared together in one batch. Five or six TRBV segments, including TRBV5-6, TRBV5-1 and TRBV20-1, were more frequent in patients than controls.

Every TCR beta cDNA library bore unique molecular identifiers. T cells, 1 to 10 million of them, yielded some 540,000 cDNA molecules. Using its own MiXCR run on the PCR reads, TCRdb lists one record per CDR3 protein. The sample records fewer than 550,000 distinct CDR3 sequences, roughly 34% being singletons. The V gene lost 5 bases and the J gene lost 1 base, with 14 bases spanning the gap. This CDR3 spans 15 amino acids. The chain carries TRBV12-3 or TRBV12-4 and TRBJ1-1; a possible D gene is TRBD1 (6 bases). The sequencing sample was made of blood. The sequence was collected from a girl aged 2 to 17 with multiple sclerosis. In nucleotides, the CDR3 is TGTGCCAGCAGTCCCCGAGGGGGGGCGAACACTGAAGCTTTCTTT. Protein: CASSPRGGANTEAFF.